This T cell receptor beta chain was profiled in a study of T cells in Graves' hyperthyroidism and ophthalmopathy. Amplification of TCR beta CDR3 regions was performed using RNA transcripts as template. TCR CDR3 regions were first amplified by RT-PCR with HTBI primers. TCRdb recomputed calls from the multiplex PCR reads with MiXCR, one row per CDR3 protein. The table has about 710,000 distinct CDR3 sequences, roughly 17% seen once. With 2 bases removed from V and 0 bases from J, the gap between germline ends came to 8 bases. The CDR3 contains 15 residues. CDR1 is LNHDA, CDR2 SQIVND, per germline (reference sequence).

The sample consisted of blood. The chain employs TRBV19 and TRBJ2-1; D uncertain. This TCR came from a man younger than 35 with Graves' hyperthyroidism. The CDR3 region has the DNA TGTGCCAGTAGTATAAGTAGATACTCCTACAATGAGCAGTTCTTC. Translation: CASSISRYSYNEQFF.